This is a list of T cell receptor beta chains from one sample in a study of response to subunit inactivated influenza vaccine. TCRdb reanalysed the RT-PCR reads using MiXCR and keeps one entry per CDR3 protein. Seen here are 500,000 or so distinct CDR3 sequences, approximately 17% observed once, and the top ten hold 2.5% to 3.5%. This specimen was CD4+ T cells sorted from PBMCs, taken roughly 24 months after vaccination. These receptors came from a man aged 45 to 70 who received an inactivated influenza vaccine. The CDR3 runs from the conserved cysteine through the conserved F or W. A D gene is named only where the DNA matches it firmly. The size of a clone is reported for some rows only, either as once, few or many, or as a class for expanded clones.

.	TRBV10-3	TRBJ2-5	14	.	CAISESGARETQYF	TGTGCCATCAGTGAGTCAGGGGCGAGAGAGACCCAGTACTTC
TRBD1	TRBV12-3/TRBV12-4	TRBJ2-3	15	.	CASSFTGVLTDTQYF	TGTGCCAGCAGTTTCACAGGGGTCCTCACAGATACGCAGTATTTT
.	TRBV4-1	TRBJ1-4	15	few	CASSQESTVNEKLFF	TGCGCCAGCAGCCAAGAATCGACGGTTAATGAAAAACTGTTTTTT
.	TRBV5-1	TRBJ2-7	17	few	CASSLLSGASTGYEQYF	TGCGCCAGCAGCTTGCTGAGCGGAGCCTCTACTGGATACGAGCAGTACTTC
.	TRBV24-1	TRBJ2-3	17	.	CATSDGGIPGETDTQYF	TGTGCCACCAGTGATGGGGGGATCCCAGGAGAGACAGATACGCAGTATTTT
.	TRBV4-3	TRBJ2-5	14	few	CASSQEDFEGTQYF	TGCGCCAGCAGCCAAGAGGATTTTGAGGGGACCCAGTACTTC
.	TRBV14	TRBJ2-1	15	.	CASSHRTAYYNEQFF	TGTGCCAGCAGCCACCGTACAGCCTACTACAATGAGCAGTTCTTC
.	TRBV6-5	TRBJ1-2	19	many	CASSYSWIRRRRGNYGYTF	TGTGCCAGCAGTTACTCCTGGATTCGTCGGCGGAGGGGCAACTATGGCTACACCTTC
.	TRBV7-9	TRBJ2-1	14	many	CASSLASSYNEQFF	TGTGCCAGCAGCCTCGCGTCCTCCTACAATGAGCAGTTCTTC
.	TRBV5-1	TRBJ2-3	14	many	CASIATEGGDTQYF	TGCGCCAGCATAGCGACAGAAGGAGGAGATACGCAGTATTTT
.	TRBV3-1	TRBJ2-3	15	.	CASSRDYLSTDTQYF	TGTGCCAGCAGCCGTGACTACCTCAGCACAGATACGCAGTATTTT
.	TRBV10-3	TRBJ2-7	16	.	CAISESGGFMKYEQYF	TGTGCCATCAGCGAGTCTGGTGGGTTTATGAAATACGAGCAGTACTTC
.	TRBV20-1	TRBJ2-2	16	few	CSARDSLGLNTGELFF	TGCAGTGCTAGAGATTCGTTGGGGCTTAACACCGGGGAGCTGTTTTTT
TRBD2	TRBV29-1	TRBJ2-3	15	few	CSVELGGGRTDTQYF	TGCAGCGTTGAATTAGGCGGGGGAAGGACAGATACGCAGTATTTT
TRBD1	TRBV29-1	TRBJ2-5	13	.	CSVTGTGQETQYF	TGCAGCGTGACCGGGACAGGGCAAGAGACCCAGTACTTC
.	TRBV29-1	TRBJ1-3	12	many	CSGRVGGNTIYF	TGCAGCGGAAGAGTTGGGGGAAACACCATATATTTT
TRBD2	TRBV3-1	TRBJ2-5	14	.	CASSLGTSYETQYF	TGTGCCAGCAGCCTCGGGACTAGCTACGAGACCCAGTACTTC
.	TRBV20-1	TRBJ2-1	15	many	CSARDLEGRYNEQFF	TGCAGTGCTAGAGATTTGGAGGGCCGCTACAATGAGCAGTTCTTC
.	TRBV5-1	TRBJ1-5	15	.	CASSSTGLMGQPQHF	TGCGCCAGCAGCTCAACAGGGCTGATGGGTCAGCCCCAGCATTTT
.	TRBV20-1	TRBJ2-1	15	.	CSARVLRSSYNEQFF	TGCAGTGCTAGAGTGTTAAGGAGCTCCTACAATGAGCAGTTCTTC
TRBD2	TRBV20-1	TRBJ2-1	14	few	CSASGTSGRNEQFF	TGCAGTGCCTCCGGGACTAGCGGACGGAATGAGCAGTTCTTC
.	TRBV7-8	TRBJ2-1	16	.	CASSRIGTWTYNEQFF	TGTGCCAGCAGCCGAATTGGGACTTGGACCTACAATGAGCAGTTCTTC
.	TRBV19	TRBJ2-3	13	few	CASRAFSTDTQYF	TGTGCCAGTAGAGCATTTTCCACAGATACGCAGTATTTT
TRBD2	TRBV24-1	TRBJ2-1	14	.	CATSGVAGGNEQFF	TGTGCCACCAGTGGGGTAGCGGGGGGCAATGAGCAGTTCTTC
.	TRBV7-8	TRBJ2-7	14	.	CASSFKLGAYEQYF	TGTGCCAGCAGCTTCAAGCTTGGGGCCTACGAGCAGTACTTC
.	TRBV20-1	TRBJ1-6	15	.	CSAYSTGELNSPLHF	TGCAGTGCTTATTCAACGGGCGAACTCAATTCACCCCTCCACTTT
TRBD1	TRBV14	TRBJ2-3	16	.	CASSQERQGRTDTQYF	TGTGCCAGCAGCCAAGAACGACAGGGAAGAACAGATACGCAGTATTTT
TRBD2	TRBV12-3/TRBV12-4	TRBJ2-1	15	.	CASSFSLAVGNEQFF	TGTGCCAGCAGTTTCTCGCTAGCGGTAGGCAATGAGCAGTTCTTC
.	TRBV5-1	TRBJ1-1	13	few	CATKSTETGEAFF	TGCGCCACCAAGTCGACCGAGACCGGAGAAGCTTTCTTT
TRBD1	TRBV20-1	TRBJ2-7	16	.	CSARDPGTGGFYEQYF	TGCAGTGCTAGAGACCCGGGGACAGGGGGGTTCTACGAGCAGTACTTC
TRBD1	TRBV28	TRBJ2-7	15	few	CASSSGLGQGYEQYF	TGTGCCAGCAGTTCAGGGCTGGGACAGGGCTACGAGCAGTACTTC
.	TRBV11-2	TRBJ1-4	14	.	CASSLQMGYEKLFF	TGTGCCAGCAGCTTACAAATGGGGTACGAAAAACTGTTTTTT
.	TRBV6-5	TRBJ2-3	15	.	CASSYSGGLLDTQYF	TGTGCCAGCAGTTACTCTGGGGGGTTGCTAGATACGCAGTATTTT
TRBD1	TRBV18	TRBJ2-3	13	.	CASTDRGGDTQYF	TGTGCCAGCACGGACAGGGGAGGAGATACGCAGTATTTT
TRBD1	TRBV11-2	TRBJ2-2	13	.	CASSADRTGELFF	TGTGCCAGCAGCGCGGACAGGACCGGGGAGCTGTTTTTT